A selection of T cell receptor beta chains follows, all from one sample in a study of blood T cell repertoires in COVID-19. The method was immunoSEQ multiplex PCR; TCRdb's version includes in-frame clones alone and lacks a portion of them. The table shows just under 80,000 clones, with approximately 82% occurring only once. The sample comprised peripheral blood. The origin of the receptors is a woman aged 70 to 79 with acute or convalescent COVID-19. The CDR3 runs from the conserved cysteine through the conserved F or W. A D gene is named only where the DNA matches it firmly. Clone size is given for some rows only: seen once, a few or many times, or a class if the clone is expanded.

CDR3: CASSSPSGVQYEQYF; DNA: TGTGCCAGCAGTTCTCCCAGCGGGGTGCAATACGAGCAGTACTTC; size: .; J: TRBJ2-7; D: TRBD2; V: TRBV6-6
CDR3: CASRASLSGGSYEQYF; DNA: TGTGCCAGTAGAGCCTCTTTGAGCGGGGGCTCCTACGAGCAGTACTTC; size: .; J: TRBJ2-7; D: TRBD2; V: TRBV19
CDR3: CASSTGNQPQHF; DNA: TGTGCCAGCTCGACAGGGAATCAGCCCCAGCATTTT; size: .; J: TRBJ1-5; D: TRBD1; V: TRBV6-1
CDR3: CATSRDRAGGYEQYF; DNA: TGTGCCACCAGCAGAGATCGGGCAGGGGGCTACGAGCAGTACTTC; size: .; J: TRBJ2-7; D: TRBD1; V: TRBV15
CDR3: CASSLPRRMSQYF; DNA: TGTGCCAGCAGCTTGCCCCGCAGGATGAGCCAGTACTTC; size: .; J: TRBJ2-5; D: .; V: TRBV5-8
CDR3: CASSAVAGAGYNEQFF; DNA: TGCGCCAGCAGCGCCGTAGCGGGAGCGGGGTACAATGAGCAGTTCTTC; size: .; J: TRBJ2-1; D: TRBD2; V: TRBV5-1
CDR3: CASSTRTSGNTGELFF; DNA: TGTGCCAGCAGCACCAGGACTAGCGGGAACACCGGGGAGCTGTTTTTT; size: .; J: TRBJ2-2; D: TRBD2; V: TRBV7-6
CDR3: CASRPQLGGLHF; DNA: TGTGCCAGCAGACCCCAGCTAGGAGGGCTTCACTTC; size: .; J: TRBJ2-7; D: .; V: TRBV6-5
CDR3: CASRGQVGEKLFF; DNA: TGTGCCAGTAGGGGACAGGTGGGGGAAAAACTGTTTTTT; size: .; J: TRBJ1-4; D: TRBD1; V: TRBV3-1/TRBV3-2
CDR3: CASSTRTGNQPQHF; DNA: TGTGCCAGCAGTACACGGACAGGGAATCAGCCCCAGCATTTT; size: few; J: TRBJ1-5; D: TRBD1; V: TRBV27
CDR3: CAWTSGGFDEQFF; DNA: TGTGCCTGGACCTCAGGGGGTTTCGATGAGCAGTTCTTC; size: .; J: TRBJ2-1; D: TRBD1; V: TRBV30
CDR3: CASSLDRGINEQFF; DNA: TGCGCCAGCAGCCTGGACAGGGGAATCAATGAGCAGTTCTTC; size: .; J: TRBJ2-1; D: TRBD1; V: TRBV4-1
CDR3: CASSQRGNTQYF; DNA: TGTGCCAGTAGTCAGCGGGGTAATACGCAGTATTTT; size: .; J: TRBJ2-3; D: TRBD2; V: TRBV19
CDR3: CASRRTVSGNTIYF; DNA: TGTGCCAGTAGGAGGACAGTTTCTGGAAACACCATATATTTT; size: .; J: TRBJ1-3; D: .; V: TRBV19
CDR3: CASSSTGVSYEQYF; DNA: TGCGCCAGCAGTTCTACAGGGGTTTCCTACGAGCAGTACTTC; size: .; J: TRBJ2-7; D: TRBD1; V: TRBV10-1
CDR3: CASSPTGSTYEQYF; DNA: TGTGCCAGCTCACCTACCGGGAGCACCTACGAGCAGTACTTC; size: .; J: TRBJ2-7; D: .; V: TRBV18
CDR3: CASSVEVARGELFF; DNA: TGTGCCAGCAGCGTAGAGGTAGCACGCGGGGAGCTGTTTTTT; size: .; J: TRBJ2-2; D: .; V: TRBV9
CDR3: CASSVTLQYNEQFF; DNA: TGTGCCAGCAGCGTAACCCTCCAGTACAATGAGCAGTTCTTC; size: once; J: TRBJ2-1; D: .; V: TRBV9
CDR3: CASSQSPARRTWDEQFF; DNA: TGCGCCAGCAGTCAATCCCCGGCTAGGAGGACCTGGGATGAGCAGTTCTTC; size: .; J: TRBJ2-1; D: .; V: TRBV23-1
CDR3: CASSLNLAYEQYF; DNA: TGTGCCAGCAGCTTAAATCTGGCATACGAGCAGTACTTC; size: few; J: TRBJ2-7; D: .; V: TRBV13
CDR3: CASSIQSPGIRGGIPYEQYF; DNA: TGCGCCAGCAGCATCCAGTCACCAGGAATCCGGGGAGGGATTCCCTACGAGCAGTACTTC; size: .; J: TRBJ2-7; D: TRBD2; V: TRBV5-1
CDR3: CSVGQSEGELFF; DNA: TGCAGCGTTGGACAGTCTGAAGGGGAGCTGTTTTTT; size: .; J: TRBJ2-2; D: .; V: TRBV29-1
CDR3: CASSLGLAGNNEQFF; DNA: TGTGCCAGCAGCTTGGGACTAGCGGGTAACAATGAGCAGTTCTTC; size: .; J: TRBJ2-1; D: TRBD2; V: TRBV3-1/TRBV3-2
CDR3: CASSYAQGGNSPLHF; DNA: TGTGCCAGCAGTTACGCGCAGGGGGGAAATTCACCCCTCCACTTT; size: .; J: TRBJ1-6; D: TRBD1; V: TRBV6-5
CDR3: CASSLEASANEQFF; DNA: TGTGCCAGCAGCTTGGAAGCTAGCGCCAATGAGCAGTTCTTC; size: .; J: TRBJ2-1; D: .; V: TRBV5-4
CDR3: CASSSGTSGLNIQYF; DNA: TGTGCCAGCAGTTCCGGGACTAGCGGGCTAAACATTCAGTACTTC; size: .; J: TRBJ2-4; D: TRBD2; V: TRBV6-2/TRBV6-3
CDR3: CASSSQGAKTQYF; DNA: TGTGCCAGCAGCTCCCAGGGGGCGAAGACCCAGTACTTC; size: .; J: TRBJ2-5; D: TRBD1; V: TRBV5-6
CDR3: CASSPSRRVGETQYF; DNA: TGTGCCAGCAGCCCATCGCGCAGGGTAGGGGAGACCCAGTACTTC; size: .; J: TRBJ2-5; D: .; V: TRBV14
CDR3: CASSQGSSGRVGNTGELFF; DNA: TGTGCCAGCAGCCAAGGGAGCAGCGGGAGGGTCGGAAACACCGGGGAGCTGTTTTTT; size: once; J: TRBJ2-2; D: TRBD2; V: TRBV3-1/TRBV3-2
CDR3: CASSKEVEDSDQRAGANVLTF; DNA: TGTGCCAGCAGCAAAGAAGTAGAGGACAGCGACCAGAGAGCTGGGGCCAACGTCCTGACTTTC; size: once; J: TRBJ2-6; D: .; V: TRBV21-1